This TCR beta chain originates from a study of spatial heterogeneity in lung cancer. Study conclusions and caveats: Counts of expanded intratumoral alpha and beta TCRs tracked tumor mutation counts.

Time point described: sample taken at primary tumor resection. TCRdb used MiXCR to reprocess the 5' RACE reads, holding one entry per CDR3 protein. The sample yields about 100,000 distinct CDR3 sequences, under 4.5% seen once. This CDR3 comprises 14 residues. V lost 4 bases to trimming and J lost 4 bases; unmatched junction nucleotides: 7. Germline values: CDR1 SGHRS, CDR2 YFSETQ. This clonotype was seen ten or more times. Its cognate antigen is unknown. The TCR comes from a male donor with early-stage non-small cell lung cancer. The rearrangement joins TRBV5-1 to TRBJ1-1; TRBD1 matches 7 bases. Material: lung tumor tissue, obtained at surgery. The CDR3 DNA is TGCGCCAGCAGCCCTGACAGGGTTGGCACTGAAGCTTTCTTT. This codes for CASSPDRVGTEAFF. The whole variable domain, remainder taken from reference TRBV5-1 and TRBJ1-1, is KAGVTQTPRYLIKTRGQQVTLSCSPISGHRSVSWYQQTPGQGLQFLFEYFSETQRNKGNFPGRFSGRQFSNSRSEMNVSTLELGDSALYLCASSPDRVGTEAFFGQGTRLTVV.